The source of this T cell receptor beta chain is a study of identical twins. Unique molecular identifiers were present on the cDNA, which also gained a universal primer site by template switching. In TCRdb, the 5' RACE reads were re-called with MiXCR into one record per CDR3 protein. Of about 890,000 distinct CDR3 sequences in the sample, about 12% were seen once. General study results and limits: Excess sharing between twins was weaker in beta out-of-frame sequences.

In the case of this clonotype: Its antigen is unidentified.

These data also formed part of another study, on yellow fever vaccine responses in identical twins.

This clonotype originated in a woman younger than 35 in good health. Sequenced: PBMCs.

The CDR3 sequence: CSARGNLAGGLQETQYF. The CDR3 DNA reads as TGCAGTGCTAGAGGGAATCTAGCGGGGGGCCTCCAAGAGACCCAGTACTTC. This chain uses TRBV20-1 with TRBJ2-5, with 11 bases fitting TRBD2. The CDR3 totals 17 residues. V dropped 1 base and J dropped 1; count of bases not matched to a gene: 8. Germline-derived CDR1 and CDR2 are DFQATT and SNEGSKA (reference sequence).